This TCR beta chain was sequenced in a study of T cell repertoires in cytomegalovirus infection. Study background: CMV epitopes used comprised recently identified HLA-C-restricted ones and well-studied HLA-B-restricted ones. In public TCR beta signatures, there were indications of both CMV infection and matching HLA type.

Study-wide results and limits: Of the TCR beta families, the public ones yielded a cumulative frequency that identified carriers of CMV plus the relevant HLA. There were HLA-C-restricted CMV-specific TCR beta clonotypes dominating the ex vivo response.

This clonotype was detected a few times. Its target is unknown. The CDR3 sequence is 15 residues long. Losses at the gene ends were 5 bases for V and 6 bases for J; bases not matched to a gene: 10. Germline V CDR1 and CDR2: SEHNR, FQNEAQ (reference sequence). MiXCR, run by TCRdb on the reads, gives a single entry per CDR3 protein. The sample has 110,000 to 150,000 distinct CDR3 sequences, 30% to 40% seen once. The TCR comes from a human donor in good health (CMV status not recorded). Some clones in this sample may be carry-over from other donors' samples. The sequenced sample was CD8+ T cells from cultured PBMCs, obtained from culture after CMV antigen stimulation. The V call is TRBV7-9, the J call TRBJ1-1; 9 bases are shared with TRBD1. In nucleotides, the CDR3 is TGTGCCAGCAGCCCGCCCTTGACAGGGGGGCCTGAAGCTTTCTTT. Translated: CASSPPLTGGPEAFF.